This TCR beta chain was identified in a study of cytomegalovirus exposure and HLA in healthy donors. As for the study in general: In an early release, HLA-typed donors contributed approximately 82 million unique TCR sequences.

The PCR contained 60 Vbeta and 13 Jbeta primers. Generated by immunoSEQ multiplex PCR, the TCRdb table keeps only in-frame clones and is missing some. Of 180,000 or so clones in the sample, approximately 81% were seen once. The study sampled nominally healthy donors, though unrecorded immune exposures were likely. General study findings and limits: Reports credit the classifier with highly specific, highly sensitive diagnosis of cytomegalovirus status.

Germline V gene sequence: CDR1 SGDLS, CDR2 YYNGEE. The CDR3 contains 15 residues. The junction had 7 bases not matched to a gene; V was cut back by 4 bases and J by 5 bases. Note on this clone: The antigen is not known.

The chain uses TRBV9 and TRBJ1-5, with 9 bases fitting TRBD1. The source material was PBMCs. The origin of this receptor is a woman between 18 and 29 years old in good health and CMV-seronegative. CDR3 sequence: CASSSGTGTYQPQHF. The DNA of the CDR3 is TGTGCCAGCAGCTCGGGGACAGGGACATATCAGCCCCAGCATTTT.